This entry describes one TCR beta chain. Which antigen it targets is not known. No quality values exist for individual bases; no much larger clone is one base distant. The trial excluded patients who had a history of autoimmune disease or who were on systemic immunosuppression. Peripheral blood for TCR sequencing was collected from all dose cohorts at baseline, on cycle 4 day 1, and on cycle 7 day 1. The samples were taken from a phase I, first-in-human, multicenter, open-label dose-escalation trial of ivuxolimab. Adults with locally advanced or metastatic head and neck squamous cell, hepatocellular, melanoma or renal cell carcinoma were enrolled in the trial. Before TCR sequencing, CD4+ T cells and CD8+ T cells were sorted from peripheral blood as separate populations. The source of the sample is a study of OX40 agonist ivuxolimab in advanced cancers. Study-level background: Ivuxolimab, which targeted the costimulatory receptor OX40 (CD134), was an agonistic, fully human IgG2 monoclonal antibody. Intravenous ivuxolimab was administered to patients every 2 weeks at six dose levels: 0.01, 0.1, 0.3, 1.5, 3 and 10 mg/kg. Of the roughly 51 patients in dose escalation, about 20 had hepatocellular carcinoma, roughly 15 had melanoma, 9 had renal cell carcinoma and 9 had head and neck cancer. In the dose-escalation cohort, more than 75% of patients were male, and the mean age was approximately 60 years, with a range of about 23 to 85. Patients were allowed to have had prior anti-PD-1, anti-PD-L1 or anti-CTLA-4 therapy, and 40% of the dose-escalation patients had been treated with checkpoint inhibitors. Partial responses occurred in three dose-escalation patients, of whom one had hepatocellular carcinoma and two had cutaneous melanoma. The purpose of peripheral TCRbeta sequencing was to test whether ivuxolimab changed TCR sequence diversity and led to clonal T-cell expansion. The paper reports the monotherapy dose-escalation portion (N ≈ 50 patients) of the phase I ivuxolimab trial.

From its cysteine to its phenylalanine, the CDR3 spans 15 amino acids. Kept here is only the CDR3 DNA, which spans 45 bases and is read in frame from base 1. Reading the germline V gene gives CDR1 SGHRS and CDR2 YFSETQ. Trimming removed 7 bases from V and 5 bases from J, leaving 21 bases between the germline ends. The study at large found these results: Low levels of normalized T-cell clonal expansion were also seen in some patients who did not respond. The antigen specificity of the peripheral T cells that underwent clonal expansion was not determined. Clonal expansion of both CD4+ and CD8+ blood T cells was observed from baseline to week 6 at doses 0.1 to 3.0 mg/kg. After ivuxolimab, expanded clones were on average more numerous among CD8+ T cells than among CD4+ T cells. In the 0.1-3.0 mg/kg groups, partial responders had among the lowest normalized peripheral clonal expansion, particularly in CD8+ T cells.

For sequencing of the TCRbeta CDR3 region, genomic DNA was extracted from the sorted cells. The immunoSEQ Assay was used to sequence the TCRbeta CDR3 regions. Not all clones reach the TCRdb copy of this immuneACCESS table, which keeps in-frame sequences only. Checked studies attribute under half of the gap to unresolved V genes and leave the rest unexplained. The sample table records about 74,000 clones; roughly 84% of these occur just once. The top ten constitute roughly 2.1% of the sample. This receptor chain uses TRBV5-1 and TRBJ2-5, with no reliable assignment of the D segment. The material sequenced was CD4+ or CD8+ T cells sorted from blood, taken in a trial of the OX40 agonist ivuxolimab. The sequence was collected from an adult with an advanced solid tumor such as melanoma, head and neck, liver or kidney cancer. The CDR3 corresponds to CASLLTGRPDETQYF. The DNA sequence is given as TGCGCCAGCCTCCTAACCGGCCGCCCGGATGAGACCCAGTACTTC.